The sequence of this TCR beta chain was determined in a study of blood T cell repertoires in COVID-19. Looked up from germline, CDR1 is SGHTS and CDR2 is YDEGEE. Trimming took off 4 bases at V and 2 bases at J, with 14 bases between the two ends. The CDR3 is made up of 15 amino acids. Produced via immunoSEQ multiplex PCR; TCRdb's table is partial and in-frame only. The sample has 200,000 to 250,000 clones, 65% to 90% seen once. The sequence was obtained from a woman between 50 and 59 years old with acute COVID-19. The rearrangement joins TRBV5-8 to TRBJ2-3, with a weak D call TRBD2 (7 bases). The source material was PBMCs or T cells enriched from blood (not recorded which). The CDR3 here is CASSPGGLYTDTQYF. CDR3 sequence (DNA): TGTGCCAGCAGCCCCGGGGGGCTGTACACAGATACGCAGTATTTT. The full variable domain, completed using reference TRBV5-8 and TRBJ2-3, is EAGVTQSPTHLIKTRGQQATLRCSPISGHTSVYWYQQALGLGLQFLLWYDEGEERNRGNFPPRFSGRQFPNYSSELNVNALELEDSALYLCASSPGGLYTDTQYFGPGTRLTVL.